The clone carrying this TCR beta chain was recorded at least ten times. The antigen remains undetermined. No treatment of any kind had been given to any patient before thyroid surgery. These data belong to a study of metastatic and nonmetastatic thyroid tumors. Study-wide background: Repertoires were compared across blood and tumor or nodule tissue from malignant and benign thyroid patients.

The CDR3 has 11 amino acids. Trimming cost V 5 bases and J 8 bases, with 8 bases left between them. Germline lookup yields CDR1 MNHEY and CDR2 SVGEGT. Notes on the study in general: Reportedly, malignant thyroid tumors had significantly higher TCR beta diversity than benign nodules, in blood and tumor.

As originally analysed: CDR3 differences across clinicopathological groups were used to build a distant-metastasis classifier for papillary thyroid cancer. TCRdb called clones again from the PCR reads with MiXCR. None of the V and J calls come from the authors' own analysis; TCRdb made them. The sample includes over 65,000 clones, about 12% of them seen just once. This rearrangement joins TRBV6-2 or TRBV6-3 to TRBJ2-3; D is ambiguous. The source is a female donor with papillary thyroid cancer or a benign thyroid nodule (not recorded which). Some clones in this sample may be carry-over from other donors' samples. Material for sequencing was tumor tissue. CDR3 region: CASSAFATQYF. For the CDR3, the DNA is TGTGCCAGCAGTGCGTTCGCTACGCAGTATTTT.